One sample yielded the 30 T cell receptor beta chains listed below, sequenced in a study of cytotoxic CD8 clonotypes in ibrutinib-treated CLL. Sequencing used immunoSEQ multiplex PCR; TCRdb keeps in-frame clones, though not all of them. Counted here are roughly 220,000 clones, 75% to 80% occurring once; the ten biggest clones make up 10% to 12%. The specimen was PBMCs, collected after 12 months of ibrutinib treatment. The receptors stem from a human donor with chronic lymphocytic leukemia.

The chain employs TRBV23-1 and TRBJ1-4; maybe TRBD1 (6 bases). TRBV23-1 is designated an ORF whose function remains uncertain. Trimming left V 10 bases short and J 2 bases short, with 20 bases between. CDR3 size: 16 residues. The CDR3 is CATLDGRGVTNEKLFF. CDR3 coding DNA: TGCGCCACCCTAGACGGCAGGGGCGTGACTAATGAAAAACTGTTTTTT.

The chain has TRBV12-5 and TRBJ2-5, with D unresolved. This CDR3 contains 12 residues. Germline CDR1 is LGHNT and CDR2 is FRNRAP. V shed 6 bases and J shed 12 bases, with 17 bases lying between them. The chain's CDR3 is CASGSEDRPEYF. CDR3 nucleotide sequence: TGTGCTAGTGGCTCCGAGGACCGTCCCGAGTACTTC. The variable domain in full, with the rest retrieved from reference TRBV12-5 and TRBJ2-5, is DARVTQTPRHKVTEMGQEVTMRCQPILGHNTVFWYRQTMMQGLELLAYFRNRAPLDDSGMPKDRFSAEMPDATLATLKIQPSEPRDSAVYFCASGSEDRPEYFGPGTRLLVL.

V and J are TRBV5-6 and TRBJ2-7, with D perhaps matching TRBD2 (6 bases). The CDR3 contains 13 residues. V was trimmed by 4 bases and J by 2 bases, leaving 10 bases between them. Germline V gene lookup returns CDR1 SGHDT and CDR2 YYEEEE. CDR3 amino acids: CASSPWEAYEQYF. The CDR3, as DNA: TGTGCCAGCAGCCCCTGGGAGGCCTACGAGCAGTACTTC.

This chain connects TRBV13 to TRBJ2-3; 11 bases fit TRBD2. Trimming took 1 base from V and 5 from J; bases not matched to a gene: 14. Germline lookup yields CDR1 PRHDT and CDR2 FYEKMQ (reference sequence). This CDR3 has 19 amino acids. CDR3 DNA: TGTGCCAGCAGCTTAGCCGCAGGGATTAGCGGGGGGGCCGGAGATACGCAGTATTTT. It encodes CASSLAAGISGGAGDTQYF.

This rearrangement joins TRBV5-1 to TRBJ1-1; the D gene is possibly TRBD1 (5 bases). The CDR3 totals 14 residues. V lost 3 bases, J lost 0 bases, and 9 bases lay in between. Germline CDR1 SGHRS, CDR2 YFSETQ. The CDR3 sequence: CASSWGLVNTEAFF. In DNA, the CDR3 is TGCGCCAGCAGCTGGGGACTGGTGAACACTGAAGCTTTCTTT.

This clone has more than one count but fewer than ten. The rearrangement joins TRBV5-4 to TRBJ1-5; 8 positions match TRBD1. V shed 4 bases and J 7 bases; nucleotides not matched to a gene: 7. The CDR3 loop spans 14 amino acids. Germline lookup yields CDR1 SGHNT and CDR2 YYREEE (reference sequence). CDR3 protein: CASSHDRGHQPQHF. The CDR3 region has the DNA TGTGCCAGCAGCCACGACAGGGGCCACCAGCCCCAGCATTTT.

The table lists this clone with a few counts. V gene TRBV29-1 combines with J gene TRBJ1-2; a possible D gene is TRBD1 (5 bases). The V end lost 4 bases, the J end lost 8 bases, and 14 bases lay between the germline ends. Germline V gives CDR1 SQVTM, CDR2 ANQGSEA. CDR3 size: 12 residues. CDR3 sequence reads: CSVVGQGNGYTF. In DNA form, the CDR3 reads TGCAGCGTTGTAGGTCAGGGTAACGGCTACACCTTC.

This clone turned up a few times. J is TRBJ1-2 and V is TRBV30, with TRBD1 matching over 8 bases. Trimming at V came to 3 bases and at J to 4 bases, leaving 4 bases not matched to a gene. CDR1 and CDR2 (germline): GTSNPN, SVGIG (reference sequence). CDR3 size: 13 residues. DNA for the CDR3: TGTGCCTGGAGCCCAGACAGGGGCTATGGCTACACCTTC. It yields the protein CAWSPDRGYGYTF. The variable domain in full, with the rest retrieved from reference TRBV30 and TRBJ1-2, is SQTIHQWPATLVQPVGSPLSLECTVEGTSNPNLYWYRQAAGRGLQLLFYSVGIGQISSEVPQNLSASRPQDRQFILSSKKLLLSDSGFYLCAWSPDRGYGYTFGSGTRLTVV.

This chain connects TRBV23-1 to TRBJ1-2; no clear D gene. TRBV23-1 has ORF status, its function being uncertain. Trimming took 4 bases from V and 6 from J, leaving 9 bases between them. The CDR3 loop spans 12 amino acids. The CDR3 region is CASSPPPDGYTF. The CDR3 DNA is TGCGCCAGCAGTCCGCCCCCTGATGGCTACACCTTC.

V usage is TRBV19 and J usage is TRBJ1-5; D is unclear. Germline values: CDR1 LNHDA, CDR2 SQIVND (reference sequence). The V and J ends lost 2 bases and 8 bases respectively, with 16 bases between them. This CDR3 is 15 amino acids long. The CDR3 DNA sequence: TGTGCCAGTAGTATACGGCCAGAACGTGGCAAGCCCCAGCATTTT. This codes for CASSIRPERGKPQHF.

The chain joins TRBV19 to TRBJ2-7; 15 nucleotides align to TRBD2. Germline V gene lookup returns CDR1 LNHDA and CDR2 SQIVND (reference sequence). Germline trimming cut 9 bases from V and 6 bases from J; bases unmatched to any gene: 21. There are 19 residues in the CDR3. The CDR3, as DNA: TGTGCCAGAAGACGGGGAAGGACTAGCGGGAGGGCCGCCGGCCCCGAGCAGTACTTC. It is translated as CARRRGRTSGRAAGPEQYF.

The DNA for the CDR3 is TGCGCCAGCAGCTTGCAGGGGGGAACTAGCACAGATACGCAGTATTTT. This encodes CASSLQGGTSTDTQYF. V usage is TRBV5-1 and J usage is TRBJ2-3, with a possible D match to TRBD1 (7 bases). Germline V lookup: CDR1 SGHRS, CDR2 YFSETQ. The CDR3 totals 16 residues. V was shortened by 1 base and J by 0 bases, with 12 bases between the two germline ends.

The rearrangement links TRBV27 to TRBJ2-1; D is undetermined. Germline loops: CDR1 MNHEY, CDR2 SMNVEV (reference sequence). The CDR3 contains 13 residues. V gave up 1 base and J gave up 13 bases, with 14 bases separating them. The CDR3 protein is CASSLLMGNIQFF. The CDR3 DNA sequence: TGTGCCAGCAGTTTATTAATGGGCAATATACAGTTCTTC.

V gene TRBV30 combines with J gene TRBJ1-5; 7 bases match TRBD1. The junction had 5 bases not matched to a gene; V was cut back by 0 bases and J by 6 bases. In germline, CDR1 is GTSNPN, CDR2 SVGIG (reference sequence). CDR3 length equals 14 residues. CDR3 residues: CAWSVDRVSQPQHF. DNA for the CDR3: TGTGCCTGGAGTGTAGACAGGGTTAGTCAGCCCCAGCATTTT.

V usage is TRBV19 and J usage is TRBJ2-3; possibly TRBD2 for D (5 bases). This CDR3 has 14 amino acids. V lost 5 bases, J lost 2 bases, and 11 bases lay in between. Germline-derived CDR1 and CDR2 are LNHDA and SQIVND (reference sequence). The CDR3 is CASSRGTATDTQYF. CDR3 DNA sequence: TGTGCCAGTAGTCGGGGAACCGCCACAGATACGCAGTATTTT.

The chain is built from TRBV2 and TRBJ1-2; 8 bases map to TRBD1. Germline V gene lookup returns CDR1 SNHLY and CDR2 FYNNEI. The CDR3 is made up of 14 amino acids. The V gene end was trimmed by 1 base and the J gene end by 8 bases; junction bases not matched to a gene: 6. The CDR3 spells CASSEVAGGDGYTF. The CDR3 DNA sequence: TGTGCCAGCAGTGAAGTGGCAGGGGGCGACGGCTACACCTTC.

The rearrangement links TRBV2 to TRBJ2-3, with TRBD2 matching over 14 bases. Germline trimming cut 6 bases from V and 5 bases from J; bases unmatched to any gene: 4. The CDR3 spans 15 residues. Germline V gives CDR1 SNHLY, CDR2 FYNNEI. In nucleotides, the CDR3 is TGTGCCAGCAGCGTGGGGACTAGCGGGGGAGATACGCAGTATTTT. Translated, it gives CASSVGTSGGDTQYF.

The V gene is TRBV5-1, the J gene TRBJ2-2; D call uncertain. There are 14 residues in the CDR3. V was shortened by 0 bases and J by 6 bases, with 9 bases between the two germline ends. Per germline, CDR1 SGHRS and CDR2 YFSETQ. The CDR3 is CASSLEFVSGELFF. The CDR3 DNA follows: TGCGCCAGCAGCTTGGAATTTGTTTCCGGGGAGCTGTTTTTT.

V gene TRBV13 combines with J gene TRBJ1-1; D may be TRBD1 (5 bases). CDR1 PRHDT and CDR2 FYEKMQ come from the germline V gene (reference sequence). V lost 5 bases, J lost 0 bases, and 10 bases lay in between. The CDR3 length is 14 residues. The CDR3 spells CASSDRGLNTEAFF. CDR3 DNA: TGTGCCAGCAGCGACCGGGGCCTGAACACTGAAGCTTTCTTT.

This clone occurred a few times. The chain carries TRBV4-1 and TRBJ1-2, with D perhaps TRBD1 (6 bases). The CDR3 has 12 amino acids. V was trimmed by 3 bases and J by 8 bases, leaving 10 bases between them. Germline CDR1 reads MGHRA; CDR2 reads YSYEKL. The CDR3 DNA reads as TGCGCCAGCAGCCACGGGGGGCTGGGCTACACCTTC. It specifies CASSHGGLGYTF.

The V call is TRBV20-1, the J call TRBJ2-3; D not certain. Deletions cut 5 bases from V and 5 bases from J, with 8 bases between. The CDR3 loop spans 11 amino acids. The germline V gene has CDR1 DFQATT and CDR2 SNEGSKA (reference sequence). CDR3 nucleotides: TGCAGTGCTCAGGTGAGAGATACGCAGTATTTT. Protein product: CSAQVRDTQYF.

This clone was detected only once. The V gene is TRBV28, the J gene TRBJ2-5, with 9 bases lining up with TRBD1. The CDR3 sequence is 13 residues long. Germline V gene lookup returns CDR1 MDHEN and CDR2 SYDVKM. After removal of 10 bases from V and 3 bases from J, the junction contained 6 bases not matched to a gene. The CDR3: CATKDRGEETQYF. The CDR3 region has the DNA TGTGCCACCAAGGACAGGGGTGAAGAGACCCAGTACTTC.

The chain links TRBV5-1 to TRBJ2-7; D perhaps matches TRBD2 (5 bases). The V end lost 2 bases, the J end lost 6 bases, and 21 bases lay between the germline ends. Per the germline V gene, CDR1 is SGHRS and CDR2 is YFSETQ. The CDR3 has 16 residues. The DNA for the CDR3 is TGCGCCAGCAGCTTTCAGGAGCCCATCGGGATCGGCGAGCAGTACTTC. Encoded protein: CASSFQEPIGIGEQYF.

The chain links TRBV4-1 to TRBJ2-4; D ambiguous. This CDR3 has 15 amino acids. Per the germline V gene, CDR1 is MGHRA and CDR2 is YSYEKL. V lost 2 bases to trimming and J lost 6 bases, with 14 bases between them. CDR3 DNA: TGCGCCAGCAGCCAACTATACAGAGTTGTAAACATTCAGTACTTC. Protein: CASSQLYRVVNIQYF.

This clone was counted only a few times. The CDR3 DNA follows: TGTGCCAGCAGTGACTTAGGGGTTACTGAAGCTTTCTTT. Protein: CASSDLGVTEAFF. The chain couples TRBV2 to TRBJ1-1; D might be TRBD1 (5 bases). The CDR3 sequence is 13 residues long. Germline V CDR1 and CDR2: SNHLY, FYNNEI. Trimming left V 3 bases short and J 5 bases short, with 10 bases between.

This chain uses TRBV28 with TRBJ2-1; a weak D match, TRBD2 (6 bases). V was shortened by 4 bases and J by 3 bases, with 13 bases between the two germline ends. This CDR3 has 15 residues. The germline CDR1 and CDR2 sequences are MDHEN and SYDVKM. The CDR3 protein is CASSSPGRDYNEQFF. CDR3 nucleotide sequence: TGTGCCAGCAGTTCCCCGGGGCGGGACTACAATGAGCAGTTCTTC.

V is TRBV10-1 and J is TRBJ2-5; 9 nucleotides match TRBD2. V trimming: 6 bases; J trimming: 2 bases; junction bases outside the gene matches: 4. The CDR3 covers 14 residues. CDR1 and CDR2 (germline): WNHNN, SYGVQD (reference sequence). CDR3 sequence: CASSQGLAQETQYF. In DNA form, the CDR3 reads TGCGCCAGCAGCCAGGGACTAGCACAAGAGACCCAGTACTTC.

This clone was counted a single time. This chain connects TRBV6-6 to TRBJ2-5; D not resolved. This CDR3 spans 16 amino acids. V shed 2 bases and J shed 1 base, with 14 bases lying between them. From germline, CDR1 is MNHNY and CDR2 SVGAGI (reference sequence). Here the CDR3 DNA reads TGTGCCAGCAGTTACCCCACCTTCGACGGCCAAGAGACCCAGTACTTC. Its translation is CASSYPTFDGQETQYF.

The chain employs TRBV7-6 and TRBJ2-2; TRBD1 matches 8 bases. The V gene's germline CDR1 is SGHVS and CDR2 FNYEAQ. With V trimmed by 4 bases and J by 1 base, 2 bases remained unmatched. The CDR3 totals 15 residues. CDR3: CASSSGTGNTGELFF. CDR3 bases: TGTGCCAGCAGCTCGGGGACAGGGAACACCGGGGAGCTGTTTTTT.

The gene calls are TRBV28 and TRBJ1-1; D possibly corresponds to TRBD1 (5 bases). From germline, CDR1 is MDHEN and CDR2 SYDVKM. Trimming took 4 bases from V and 3 from J, leaving 12 bases between them. The CDR3 is made up of 14 amino acids. This chain's CDR3 is CASSSRGRDTEAFF. Here the CDR3 DNA reads TGTGCCAGCAGTTCAAGGGGAAGGGACACTGAAGCTTTCTTT.